The 15 T cell receptor beta chains reported below all come from one sample, sequenced in a study of blood T cell repertoires in COVID-19. TCRdb's copy holds only in-frame clones and misses some; the assay was immunoSEQ multiplex PCR. The sample holds 45,000 or so clones, about 86% seen once. Sequencing input: peripheral blood. The receptor source for this set is a man aged 40-49 years with active COVID-19.

The chain is built from TRBV3-1 (or the pseudogene TRBV3-2) and TRBJ1-1; tentatively, D is TRBD1 (6 bases). CDR1 and CDR2 from the germline V gene are LGHDT and YNNKEL (reference sequence). With 0 bases removed from V and 8 bases from J, the gap between germline ends came to 13 bases. The CDR3 extends over 14 amino acids. The CDR3 spells CASSQEGGAGEAFF. CDR3 bases: TGTGCCAGCAGCCAAGAAGGGGGTGCCGGGGAAGCTTTCTTT.

The chain uses TRBV7-8 and TRBJ2-3, with TRBD2 as a possible D gene (6 bases). Per the germline V gene, CDR1 is SGHVS and CDR2 is FQNEAQ. The V end was cut by 4 bases, the J end by 6 bases, with 11 bases between. The CDR3 contains 13 residues. In DNA, the CDR3 is TGTGCCAGCAGCTCCTATCTAGCGGATACGCAGTATTTT. This gives the protein CASSSYLADTQYF.

This clone has just a few counts. The rearrangement joins TRBV11-1 to TRBJ1-4, with 8 bases that match TRBD1. Trimming removed 4 bases from V and 4 bases from J; junction bases left unmatched: 2. The germline gives CDR1 SGHAT, CDR2 FQDESV (reference sequence). CDR3 length: 14 amino acids. CDR3 DNA sequence: TGTGCCAGCAGCTGCGGACAGGGTAATGAAAAACTGTTTTTT. Translation: CASSCGQGNEKLFF.

This clone was observed a single time. This chain connects TRBV27 to TRBJ2-3; possible D gene TRBD1, 5 bases. The CDR3 contains 13 residues. The germline V gene has CDR1 MNHEY and CDR2 SMNVEV (reference sequence). Trimming took 1 base from V and 6 from J, leaving 8 bases between them. CDR3 DNA sequence: TGTGCCAGCAGTTTATTGGGGCGGGATACGCAGTATTTT. This encodes CASSLLGRDTQYF.

The rearrangement links TRBV11-2 to TRBJ2-1, with D hard to call. Germline V CDR1 and CDR2: SGHAT, FQNNGV. V was pared by 2 bases and J by 2 bases, with 10 bases between. This CDR3 comprises 15 residues. The CDR3 is CASSLSQVAYNEQFF. The CDR3 bases are TGTGCCAGCAGCTTATCCCAGGTTGCCTACAATGAGCAGTTCTTC.

The genes are TRBV5-6 and TRBJ1-6; D gene uncertain. The CDR3 loop spans 16 amino acids. Trimming left V 0 bases short and J 4 bases short, with 11 bases between. CDR1 and CDR2 (germline): SGHDT, YYEEEE. The CDR3 DNA reads TGTGCCAGCAGCTTGGCGGCGGATTTTTATAATTCACCCCTCCACTTT. Its translation: CASSLAADFYNSPLHF.

The chain links TRBV20-1 to TRBJ2-4, with D maybe TRBD1 (5 bases). V was shortened by 6 bases and J by 7 bases, with 10 bases between the two germline ends. CDR3 length: 11 amino acids. Looked up from germline, CDR1 is DFQATT and CDR2 is SNEGSKA (reference sequence). CDR3 region: CSASPGNIQYF. As DNA, the CDR3 is TGCAGTGCCAGCCCAGGGAACATTCAGTACTTC.

The CDR3 coding sequence is TGCGCCAGCAGCTTGAACACCTACGAGCAGTACTTC. Its translation: CASSLNTYEQYF. The V call is TRBV5-1, the J call TRBJ2-7, with unresolved D. This CDR3 comprises 12 residues. Germline V gene data show CDR1 as SGHRS and CDR2 as YFSETQ. The V end lost 1 base, the J end lost 2 bases, and 4 bases lay between the germline ends.

The chain joins TRBV6-5 to TRBJ1-6; tentative D call: TRBD1 (6 bases). The CDR3 is 14 amino acids. The germline V gene has CDR1 MNHEY and CDR2 SVGAGI. The V end lost 7 bases, the J end lost 10 bases, and 17 bases lay between the germline ends. CDR3 coding DNA: TGTGCCAGCACCGACGGGGCAGGGGAGTCACCCCTCCACTTT. It specifies CASTDGAGESPLHF.

This chain joins TRBV4-1 and TRBJ1-1; 8 bases line up with TRBD1. V lost 3 bases and J lost 3; bases outside the gene matches: 6. CDR1 is MGHRA and CDR2 is YSYEKL in the germline V gene. The CDR3 extends over 15 amino acids. CDR3 nucleotide sequence: TGCGCCAGCAGCCATCCGGACAGGGCGGACACTGAAGCTTTCTTT. This translates into CASSHPDRADTEAFF.

This clone was observed a few times. The chain joins TRBV5-4 to TRBJ2-2; D is unresolved. Trimming removed 3 bases at V and 4 bases at J, with 4 bases between. This CDR3 is built from 12 residues. CDR1 is SGHNT and CDR2 is YYREEE in the germline V gene (reference sequence). The CDR3 DNA sequence: TGTGCCAGCAGCTCCATCACCGGGGAGCTGTTTTTT. The encoded protein is CASSSITGELFF.

Only one count was recorded for this clone. The chain couples TRBV2 to TRBJ2-2, with 9 nucleotides matching TRBD1. The CDR3 consists of 16 residues. Germline CDR1 is SNHLY and CDR2 is FYNNEI. The V and J ends lost 3 bases and 3 bases, in that order; junction bases with no gene match: 5. CDR3 coding DNA: TGTGCCAGCAGTGATCTGGGACAGGGTGACACCGGGGAGCTGTTTTTT. This sequence encodes CASSDLGQGDTGELFF.

The chain has TRBV19 and TRBJ1-1, with TRBD1 as a possible D gene (5 bases). Germline V gene sequence: CDR1 LNHDA, CDR2 SQIVND (reference sequence). The V end was cut by 3 bases, the J end by 2 bases, with 13 bases between. This CDR3 comprises 15 residues. CDR3 residues: CASSIRAGGNTEAFF. CDR3 bases: TGTGCCAGTAGTATCCGGGCCGGGGGAAACACTGAAGCTTTCTTT.

This chain links TRBV28 with TRBJ2-2; 7 bases are a match to TRBD2. Germline trimming cut 7 bases from V and 5 bases from J; bases unmatched to any gene: 16. Germline CDR1 and CDR2: MDHEN and SYDVKM. This CDR3 spans 17 amino acids. The CDR3 bases are TGTGCCAGCATTCCTTTACGGTCAGCTAGCGGTACCGGGGAGCTGTTTTTT. Encoded protein: CASIPLRSASGTGELFF.

The V and J genes are TRBV7-8 and TRBJ1-2, with 7 bases that match TRBD1. CDR1 SGHVS and CDR2 FQNEAQ come from the germline V gene. CDR3 length: 16 amino acids. V dropped 1 base and J dropped 1; count of bases not matched to a gene: 6. CDR3 region: CASSLVGGPYNYGYTF. DNA for the CDR3: TGTGCCAGCAGCTTAGTAGGGGGCCCTTATAACTATGGCTACACCTTC. The whole variable domain, filled in from reference TRBV7-8 and TRBJ1-2, reads GAGVSQSPRYKVAKRGQDVALRCDPISGHVSLFWYQQALGQGPEFLTYFQNEAQLDKSGLPSDRFFAERPEGSVSTLKIQRTQQEDSAVYLCASSLVGGPYNYGYTFGSGTRLTVV.